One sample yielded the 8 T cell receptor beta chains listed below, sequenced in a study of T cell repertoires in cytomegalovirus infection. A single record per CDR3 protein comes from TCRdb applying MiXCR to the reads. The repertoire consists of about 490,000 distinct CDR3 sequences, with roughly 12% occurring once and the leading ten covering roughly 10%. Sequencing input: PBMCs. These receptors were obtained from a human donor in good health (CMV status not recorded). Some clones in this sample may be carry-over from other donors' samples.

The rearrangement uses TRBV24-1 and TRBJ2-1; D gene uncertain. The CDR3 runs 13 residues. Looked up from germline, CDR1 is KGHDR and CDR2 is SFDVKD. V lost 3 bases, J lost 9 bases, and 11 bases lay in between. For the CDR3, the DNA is TGTGCCACCAGTGATCCGATGACCCCTGAGCAGTTCTTC. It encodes CATSDPMTPEQFF.

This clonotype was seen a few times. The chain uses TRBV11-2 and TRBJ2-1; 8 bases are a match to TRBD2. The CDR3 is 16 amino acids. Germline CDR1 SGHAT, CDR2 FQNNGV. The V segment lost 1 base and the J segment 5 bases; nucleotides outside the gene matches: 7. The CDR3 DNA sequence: TGTGCCAGCAGCTTAGTGGGCGGGAGGTTCAACAATGAGCAGTTCTTC. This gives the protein CASSLVGGRFNNEQFF.

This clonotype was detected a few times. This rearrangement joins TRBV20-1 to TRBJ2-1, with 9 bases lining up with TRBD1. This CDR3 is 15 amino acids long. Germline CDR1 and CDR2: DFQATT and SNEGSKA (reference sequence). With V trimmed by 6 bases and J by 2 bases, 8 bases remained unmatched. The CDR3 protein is CSAKQGATAYNEQFF. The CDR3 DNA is TGCAGTGCGAAACAGGGGGCGACAGCCTACAATGAGCAGTTCTTC.

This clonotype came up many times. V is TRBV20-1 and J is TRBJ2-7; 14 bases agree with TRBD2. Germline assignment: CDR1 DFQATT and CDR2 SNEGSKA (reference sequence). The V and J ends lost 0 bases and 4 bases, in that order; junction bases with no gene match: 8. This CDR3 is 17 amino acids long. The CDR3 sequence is CSARDEGGLAGVYEQYF. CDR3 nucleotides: TGCAGTGCTAGAGATGAGGGGGGACTAGCGGGAGTTTACGAGCAGTACTTC.

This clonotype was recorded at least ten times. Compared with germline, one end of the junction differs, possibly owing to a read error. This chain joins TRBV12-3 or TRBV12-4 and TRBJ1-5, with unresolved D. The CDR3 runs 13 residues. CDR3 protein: CASSLAGNQPQHF. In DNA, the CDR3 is TGTGCCAGCAGCTTAGCGGGCAATCAGCCCCAGCATTTT.

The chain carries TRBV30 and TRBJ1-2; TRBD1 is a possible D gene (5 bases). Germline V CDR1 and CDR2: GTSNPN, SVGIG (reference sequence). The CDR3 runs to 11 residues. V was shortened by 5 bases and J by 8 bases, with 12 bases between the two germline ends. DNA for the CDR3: TGTGCCTGGCAGGACGGGGCCGGCTACACCTTC. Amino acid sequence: CAWQDGAGYTF.

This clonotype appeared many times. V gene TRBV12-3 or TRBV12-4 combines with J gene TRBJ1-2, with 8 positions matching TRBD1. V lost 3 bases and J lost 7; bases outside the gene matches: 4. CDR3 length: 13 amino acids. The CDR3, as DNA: TGTGCCAGCAGTTTTGGACAGGGTGGTGGCTACACCTTC. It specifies CASSFGQGGGYTF.

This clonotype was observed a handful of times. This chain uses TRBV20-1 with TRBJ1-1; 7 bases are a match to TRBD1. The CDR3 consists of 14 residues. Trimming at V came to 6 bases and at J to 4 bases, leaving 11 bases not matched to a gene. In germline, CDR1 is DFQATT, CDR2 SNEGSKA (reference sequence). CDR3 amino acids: CSAPTGRGGTEAFF. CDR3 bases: TGCAGTGCCCCGACAGGGAGGGGAGGCACTGAAGCTTTCTTT.